The rows below give T cell receptor beta chains drawn from one sample of a study of CD8 T cells in acute hepatitis C reinfection. This table comes from immunoSEQ multiplex PCR, and its TCRdb copy is limited to in-frame clones, with some not included. Found here are over 35,000 clones, around nine tenths of them singletons; the top ten hold 0.5% to 0.65%. Sequenced input: naive CD8+ T cells from PBMCs. The receptors originated from a man younger than 45 with chronic hepatitis C. Each CDR3 is given with its conserved first and last residue. A D gene is named only where the DNA matches it firmly.

V	D	J	DNA	CDR3
TRBV7-9	NA	TRBJ1-1	TGTGCCAGCAGCTTACCAACGTCGGGGGAGAACACTGAAGCTTTCTTT	CASSLPTSGENTEAFF
TRBV7-2	NA	TRBJ2-7	TGTGCCAGCAGCTTATATGGCGTTACCTACGAGCAGTACTTC	CASSLYGVTYEQYF
TRBV11-2	NA	TRBJ1-4	TGTGCCAGCAGCTTTAGTCAGGGCGAAGAAAAACTGTTTTTT	CASSFSQGEEKLFF
TRBV5-5	NA	TRBJ2-7	TGTGCCAGCAGCGAGAGGACGTTC	CASSERTF
TRBV10-3	NA	TRBJ2-2	TGTGCCATCAGTGAGTTGAACACCGGGGAGCTGTTTTTT	CAISELNTGELFF
TRBV13	TRBD2	TRBJ2-3	TGTGCCAGCAGCTTAAGTCTAGCGGGAGGGCGTACAGATACGCAGTATTTT	CASSLSLAGGRTDTQYF
TRBV11-2	NA	TRBJ2-7	TGTGCCAGCAGCTTAGATCCAGGGATGGGCCCCTACGAGCAGTACTTC	CASSLDPGMGPYEQYF
TRBV4-1	NA	TRBJ1-6	TGCGCCAGCAGCCAAGAGGGGGGTTTGGGGTCACCCCTCCACTTT	CASSQEGGLGSPLHF
TRBV28	NA	TRBJ2-5	TGTGCCAGCAGTTCGCGGGACCCGTACCAAGAGACCCAGTACTTC	CASSSRDPYQETQYF
TRBV29-1	NA	TRBJ2-4	TGCAGCGCCCTGACGGATCCCAAAAACATTCAGTACTTC	CSALTDPKNIQYF
TRBV4-1	TRBD1	TRBJ1-1	TGCGCCAGCAGCCAAACCGGGACAGGGTTAACTGAAGCTTTCTTT	CASSQTGTGLTEAFF
TRBV27	NA	TRBJ2-3	TGTGCCAGCAGTTCTCAGGTGCCTATTGAACGGGATACGCAGTATTTT	CASSSQVPIERDTQYF
TRBV6-1	NA	TRBJ2-7	TGTGCCAGCAGAGCCCAGGTTTACGAGCAGTACTTC	CASRAQVYEQYF
TRBV11-2	NA	TRBJ1-6	TGTGCCAGCAGCTTATTGGGGGGGAATTCACCCCTCCACTTT	CASSLLGGNSPLHF
TRBV30	NA	TRBJ2-5	TGTGCCTGGGCTCGGTCCCAAGAGACCCAGTACTTC	CAWARSQETQYF
TRBV6-1	NA	TRBJ2-7	TGTGCCAGAGAAAACTCCTACGAGCAGTACTTC	CARENSYEQYF
TRBV27	TRBD1	TRBJ2-5	TGTGCCAGCAGTGAACAGGGGGAAAAAGAGACCCAGTACTTC	CASSEQGEKETQYF
TRBV19	NA	TRBJ1-5	TGTGCCAGTAGTATATACGGGGGCGATGGCAATCAGCCCCAGCATTTT	CASSIYGGDGNQPQHF
TRBV29-1	NA	TRBJ1-1	TGCAGCGTTGTCAAGGGGGAAGCTTTCTTT	CSVVKGEAFF
TRBV2	NA	TRBJ1-6	TGTGCCAGCAACTTCGGGTTCGAGGATTCACCCCTCCACTTT	CASNFGFEDSPLHF